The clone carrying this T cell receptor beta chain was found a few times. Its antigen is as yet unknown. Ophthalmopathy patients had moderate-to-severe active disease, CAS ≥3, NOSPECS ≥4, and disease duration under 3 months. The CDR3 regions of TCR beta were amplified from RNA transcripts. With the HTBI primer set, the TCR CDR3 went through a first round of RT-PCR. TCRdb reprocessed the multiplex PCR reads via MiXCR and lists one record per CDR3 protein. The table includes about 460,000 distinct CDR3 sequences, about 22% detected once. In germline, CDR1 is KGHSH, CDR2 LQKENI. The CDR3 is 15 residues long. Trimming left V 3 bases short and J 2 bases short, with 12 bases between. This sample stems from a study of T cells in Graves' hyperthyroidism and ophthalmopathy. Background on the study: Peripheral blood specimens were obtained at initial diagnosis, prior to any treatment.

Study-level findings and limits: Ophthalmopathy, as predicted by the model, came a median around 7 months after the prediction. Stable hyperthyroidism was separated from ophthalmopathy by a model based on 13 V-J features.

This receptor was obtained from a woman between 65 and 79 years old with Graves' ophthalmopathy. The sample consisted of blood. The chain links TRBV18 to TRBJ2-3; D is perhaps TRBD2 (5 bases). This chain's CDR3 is CASSPRRGITDTQYF. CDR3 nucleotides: TGTGCCAGCTCACCTCGACGGGGAATCACAGATACGCAGTATTTT.